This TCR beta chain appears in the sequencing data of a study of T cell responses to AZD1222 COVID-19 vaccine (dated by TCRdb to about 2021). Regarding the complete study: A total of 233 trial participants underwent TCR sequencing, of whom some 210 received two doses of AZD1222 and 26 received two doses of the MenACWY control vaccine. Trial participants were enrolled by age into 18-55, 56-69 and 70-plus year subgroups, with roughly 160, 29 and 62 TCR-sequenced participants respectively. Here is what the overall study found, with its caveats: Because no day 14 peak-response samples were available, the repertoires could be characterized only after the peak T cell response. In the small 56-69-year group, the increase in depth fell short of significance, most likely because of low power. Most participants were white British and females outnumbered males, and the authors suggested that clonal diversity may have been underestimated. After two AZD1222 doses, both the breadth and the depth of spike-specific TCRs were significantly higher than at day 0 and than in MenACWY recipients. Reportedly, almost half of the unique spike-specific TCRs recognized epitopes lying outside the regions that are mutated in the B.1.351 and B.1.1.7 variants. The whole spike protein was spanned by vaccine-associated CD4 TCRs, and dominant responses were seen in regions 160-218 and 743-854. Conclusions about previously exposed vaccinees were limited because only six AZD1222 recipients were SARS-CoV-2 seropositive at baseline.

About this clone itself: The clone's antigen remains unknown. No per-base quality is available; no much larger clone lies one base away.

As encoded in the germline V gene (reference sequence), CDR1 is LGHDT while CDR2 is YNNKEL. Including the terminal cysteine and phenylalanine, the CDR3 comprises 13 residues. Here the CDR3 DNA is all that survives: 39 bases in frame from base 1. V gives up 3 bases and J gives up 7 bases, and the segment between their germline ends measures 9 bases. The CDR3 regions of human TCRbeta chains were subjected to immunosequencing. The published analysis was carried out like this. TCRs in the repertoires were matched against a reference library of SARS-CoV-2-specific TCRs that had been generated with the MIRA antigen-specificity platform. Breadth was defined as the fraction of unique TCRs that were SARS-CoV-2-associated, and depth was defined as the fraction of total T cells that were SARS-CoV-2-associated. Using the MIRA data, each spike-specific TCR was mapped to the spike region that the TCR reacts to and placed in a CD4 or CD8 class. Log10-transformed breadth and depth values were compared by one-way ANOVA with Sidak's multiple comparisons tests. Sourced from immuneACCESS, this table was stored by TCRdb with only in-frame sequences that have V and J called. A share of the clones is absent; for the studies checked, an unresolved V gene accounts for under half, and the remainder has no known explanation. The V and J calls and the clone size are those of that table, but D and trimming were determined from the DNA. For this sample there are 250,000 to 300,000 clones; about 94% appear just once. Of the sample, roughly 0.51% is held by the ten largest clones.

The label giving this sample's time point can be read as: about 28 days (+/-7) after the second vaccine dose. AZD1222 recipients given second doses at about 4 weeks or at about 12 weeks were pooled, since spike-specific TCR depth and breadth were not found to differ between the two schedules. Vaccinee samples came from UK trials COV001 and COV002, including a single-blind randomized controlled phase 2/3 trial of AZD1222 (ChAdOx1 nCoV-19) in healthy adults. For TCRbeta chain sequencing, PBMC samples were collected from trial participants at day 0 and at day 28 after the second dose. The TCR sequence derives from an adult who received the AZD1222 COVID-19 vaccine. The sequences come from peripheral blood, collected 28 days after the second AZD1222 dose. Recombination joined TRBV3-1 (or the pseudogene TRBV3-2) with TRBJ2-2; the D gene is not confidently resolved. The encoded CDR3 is CASSHLAGGELFF. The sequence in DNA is TGTGCCAGCAGCCATCTGGCCGGCGGGGAGCTGTTTTTT.